The 27 T cell receptor beta chains below all came from one sample that was sequenced in a study of blood T cell repertoires in COVID-19. Produced via immunoSEQ multiplex PCR; TCRdb's table is partial and in-frame only. Of about 140,000 clones in the sample, 65% to 80% were seen once. Sequencing used peripheral blood. These TCRs come from a man aged 50 to 59 with acute or convalescent COVID-19.

The gene calls are TRBV19 and TRBJ1-1, with 9 nucleotides matching TRBD1. CDR3 length equals 15 residues. Unmatched junction bases numbered 5, after V lost 5 bases and J lost 1 base. Germline values: CDR1 LNHDA, CDR2 SQIVND (reference sequence). The CDR3 DNA sequence: TGTGCCAGTAGTCCAACGGGACAGGGGAACACTGAAGCTTTCTTT. Translating gives CASSPTGQGNTEAFF.

This clone was observed a few times. The chain is built from TRBV11-2 and TRBJ1-5; possibly TRBD1 for D (5 bases). From germline, CDR1 is SGHAT and CDR2 FQNNGV. The V and J ends lost 1 base and 4 bases respectively, with 8 bases between them. This CDR3 has 14 amino acids. The DNA for the CDR3 is TGTGCCAGCAGCTTAGCTGGGGGGAATCAGCCCCAGCATTTT. This codes for CASSLAGGNQPQHF.

The chain joins TRBV9 to TRBJ2-7; 7 positions match TRBD1. With 0 bases clipped from V and 1 base from J, the junction kept 10 bases outside the gene matches. The CDR3 spans 17 residues. From germline, CDR1 is SGDLS and CDR2 YYNGEE. Here the CDR3 reads CASSVGRGGASSYEQYF. The CDR3 DNA reads as TGTGCCAGCAGCGTAGGAAGAGGGGGCGCATCGTCCTACGAGCAGTACTTC. Full variable domain (missing parts from reference TRBV9 and TRBJ2-7): DSGVTQTPKHLITATGQRVTLRCSPRSGDLSVYWYQQSLDQGLQFLIQYYNGEERAKGNILERFSAQQFPDLHSELNLSSLELGDSALYFCASSVGRGGASSYEQYFGPGTRLTVT.

The rearrangement links TRBV3-1 (or the pseudogene TRBV3-2) to TRBJ2-2; 7 bases fit TRBD1. This CDR3 contains 16 residues. From germline, CDR1 is LGHDT and CDR2 YNNKEL (reference sequence). Germline trimming cut 4 bases from V and 5 bases from J; bases unmatched to any gene: 10. CDR3 residues: CASSLQTGSVTGELFF. The CDR3 DNA reads as TGTGCCAGCAGCCTTCAGACAGGGTCAGTGACCGGGGAGCTGTTTTTT.

The chain recombines TRBV27 with TRBJ2-1; 8 positions match TRBD2. V trimming: 6 bases; J trimming: 5 bases; junction bases outside the gene matches: 6. Germline assignment: CDR1 MNHEY and CDR2 SMNVEV (reference sequence). The CDR3 has 14 residues. The chain's CDR3 is CASSETSVDNEQFF. CDR3 coding DNA: TGTGCCAGCAGCGAGACTAGCGTTGACAATGAGCAGTTCTTC.

The chain joins TRBV5-1 to TRBJ2-5; 10 bases align to TRBD2. The V gene's germline CDR1 is SGHRS and CDR2 YFSETQ. V shed 0 bases, J shed 2 bases, and the junction held 7 bases outside the gene matches. The CDR3 contains 17 residues. CDR3 nucleotide sequence: TGCGCCAGCAGCTTGGGGGCTAGCGGGGGCCCTCAAGAGACCCAGTACTTC. Its translation is CASSLGASGGPQETQYF.

This chain joins TRBV3-1 (or the pseudogene TRBV3-2) and TRBJ1-1; the D is unclear. CDR3 size: 13 residues. Germline values: CDR1 LGHDT, CDR2 YNNKEL (reference sequence). Trimming took 4 bases from V and 2 from J, leaving 8 bases between them. The CDR3: CASSPVFNTEAFF. The CDR3 DNA follows: TGTGCCAGCAGCCCGGTATTTAACACTGAAGCTTTCTTT.

The rearrangement uses TRBV6-1 and TRBJ1-5; D gene unclear. Trimming removed 2 bases from V and 5 bases from J, with 16 bases in between. In germline, CDR1 is MNHNS, CDR2 SASEGT. This CDR3 is built from 16 residues. CDR3 residues: CASSESSRARYQPQHF. CDR3 nucleotide sequence: TGTGCCAGCAGTGAAAGCAGCCGCGCGAGGTATCAGCCCCAGCATTTT.

This chain connects TRBV6-1 to TRBJ2-3; perhaps TRBD2 as D (6 bases). CDR1 MNHNS and CDR2 SASEGT come from the germline V gene. V was trimmed by 0 bases and J by 8 bases, leaving 12 bases between them. The CDR3 covers 14 residues. CDR3 residues: CASSEAEGPGTQYF. The DNA for the CDR3 is TGTGCCAGCAGTGAAGCGGAGGGGCCAGGTACGCAGTATTTT.

V usage is TRBV2 and J usage is TRBJ1-5, with 8 bases matching TRBD1. Unmatched junction bases numbered 9, after V lost 5 bases and J lost 0 bases. The CDR3 length is 17 residues. Germline V gene sequence: CDR1 SNHLY, CDR2 FYNNEI. DNA of the CDR3: TGTGCCAGCAGTCATCCGGGACAGGAAAATAGCAATCAGCCCCAGCATTTT. Amino acid sequence: CASSHPGQENSNQPQHF.

The chain links TRBV19 to TRBJ2-2, with D perhaps matching TRBD1 (6 bases). Trimming removed 4 bases from V and 5 bases from J, with 11 bases in between. The CDR3 runs to 14 residues. Germline V gives CDR1 LNHDA, CDR2 SQIVND (reference sequence). CDR3 DNA sequence: TGTGCCAGTAGTAGATCAGGGGTAACCGGGGAGCTGTTTTTT. Amino acid sequence: CASSRSGVTGELFF.

The V gene is TRBV6-5, the J gene TRBJ1-6; the match to TRBD1 covers 7 bases. Per germline, CDR1 MNHEY and CDR2 SVGAGI. This CDR3 region has 13 residues. V shed 6 bases and J 6 bases; nucleotides not matched to a gene: 2. CDR3 DNA: TGTGCCAGCAGAGGGACAGCTAATTCACCCCTCCACTTT. Protein: CASRGTANSPLHF.

V usage is TRBV7-6 and J usage is TRBJ2-1; D may be TRBD1 (5 bases). Trimming took off 2 bases at V and 5 bases at J, with 10 bases between the two ends. Germline CDR1 is SGHVS and CDR2 is FNYEAQ. The CDR3 runs to 14 residues. The CDR3 DNA reads as TGTGCCAGCAGCTTACAGGGTTCCAACAATGAGCAGTTCTTC. As protein: CASSLQGSNNEQFF.

This clone was counted between two and nine times. The CDR3 DNA sequence: TGTGCCAGCACCCAAGATGGGAGTCCCTATGGCTACACCTTC. Translated, it gives CASTQDGSPYGYTF. The chain has TRBV11-2 and TRBJ1-2; D is undetermined. The CDR3 has 14 amino acids. Germline values: CDR1 SGHAT, CDR2 FQNNGV. Trimming took off 7 bases at V and 4 bases at J, with 16 bases between the two ends.

J is TRBJ2-3 and V is TRBV5-1; TRBD2 aligns across 8 bases. Germline V gene sequence: CDR1 SGHRS, CDR2 YFSETQ. This CDR3 contains 14 residues. V was clipped by 2 bases and J by 1 base; unmatched bases: 0. For the CDR3, the DNA is TGCGCCAGCAGCTTTAGCGGGGGCACAGATACGCAGTATTTT. This sequence encodes CASSFSGGTDTQYF.

V usage is TRBV11-2 and J usage is TRBJ2-3, with 8 bases lining up with TRBD2. The CDR3 runs to 15 residues. Germline lookup yields CDR1 SGHAT and CDR2 FQNNGV. V gave up 1 base and J gave up 2 bases; unmatched junction bases: 2. As DNA, the CDR3 is TGTGCCAGCAGCTTAGTCGGGGGGGACACAGATACGCAGTATTTT. Translated, it gives CASSLVGGDTDTQYF.

There are a few counts of this clone. The rearrangement links TRBV2 to TRBJ2-5; TRBD2 agrees at 10 bases. There are 15 residues in the CDR3. Trimming cost V 7 bases and J 3 bases; bases outside gene matches: 8. Per germline, CDR1 SNHLY and CDR2 FYNNEI. The chain's CDR3 is CASKRGTSVEETQYF. CDR3 DNA sequence: TGTGCCAGCAAACGCGGGACTAGCGTAGAAGAGACCCAGTACTTC.

The chain joins TRBV2 to TRBJ1-2; 8 nucleotides line up with TRBD1. Looked up from germline, CDR1 is SNHLY and CDR2 is FYNNEI. This CDR3 has 14 residues. Germline trimming cut 7 bases from V and 4 bases from J; bases unmatched to any gene: 8. CDR3 DNA sequence: TGTGCCAGCACTTATACAGGGGGTTTCTATGGCTACACCTTC. It encodes CASTYTGGFYGYTF.

This chain joins TRBV19 and TRBJ1-6, with TRBD1 matching over 9 bases. V lost 7 bases to trimming and J lost 11 bases; unmatched junction nucleotides: 9. CDR1 is LNHDA, CDR2 SQIVND, per germline (reference sequence). CDR3 length equals 14 residues. The CDR3 region has the DNA TGTGCCAGTACCTCCACAGGGGGCGCGGCACCCCTCCACTTT. As protein: CASTSTGGAAPLHF.

The J gene is TRBJ2-1, the V gene TRBV6-5; D is possibly TRBD1 (6 bases). V gave up 5 bases and J gave up 11 bases, with 13 bases separating them. Germline-derived CDR1 and CDR2 are MNHEY and SVGAGI. This CDR3 spans 12 amino acids. The CDR3 coding sequence is TGTGCCAGCAGTAGACCTACAGGGCAGCAGTTCTTC. This sequence encodes CASSRPTGQQFF.

The rearrangement uses TRBV24-1 and TRBJ1-5, with a tentative D call TRBD1 (5 bases). The ends were cut back, 9 bases at V and 2 bases at J, with 22 bases in the middle. Germline CDR1 KGHDR, CDR2 SFDVKD. The CDR3 spans 17 residues. DNA of the CDR3: TGTGCCACCTCGACTGCGACCGGGGGGAAAGGCAATCAGCCCCAGCATTTT. This codes for CATSTATGGKGNQPQHF.

This clone was detected only a few times. The chain employs TRBV10-2 and TRBJ2-7, with a weak D call TRBD2 (6 bases). Germline V CDR1 and CDR2: WSHSY, SAAADI. This CDR3 is 13 amino acids long. With 0 bases removed from V and 5 bases from J, the gap between germline ends came to 8 bases. Here the CDR3 reads CASSESGGNEQYF. The CDR3 nucleotides read TGCGCCAGCAGTGAGTCTGGGGGGAACGAGCAGTACTTC.

The chain has TRBV2 and TRBJ2-3; 9 bases are a match to TRBD2. Per the germline V gene, CDR1 is SNHLY and CDR2 is FYNNEI. This CDR3 comprises 15 residues. V dropped 6 bases and J dropped 5; count of bases not matched to a gene: 9. The CDR3 DNA sequence: TGTGCCAGCAGGGGACGCGGGGGGGCCGTAGATACGCAGTATTTT. The encoded protein is CASRGRGGAVDTQYF.

The chain's CDR3 is CASSIGGVNQPQHF. CDR3 nucleotide sequence: TGTGCCAGTAGTATAGGAGGAGTGAATCAGCCCCAGCATTTT. The chain carries TRBV19 and TRBJ1-5; D ambiguous. Per the germline V gene, CDR1 is LNHDA and CDR2 is SQIVND (reference sequence). This CDR3 has 14 residues. V lost 1 base, J lost 4 bases, and 8 bases lay in between.

The chain couples TRBV19 to TRBJ1-1; D might be TRBD1 (6 bases). CDR3 length: 12 amino acids. Looked up from germline, CDR1 is LNHDA and CDR2 is SQIVND (reference sequence). The V gene lost 9 bases and the J gene lost 4 bases, with 12 bases spanning the gap. The CDR3 spells CASSRRGTEAFF. CDR3 DNA: TGTGCCAGCAGTCGCAGGGGCACTGAAGCTTTCTTT.

The chain uses TRBV11-2 and TRBJ1-1; TRBD1 might be the D (5 bases). The CDR3 covers 14 residues. V was cut by 5 bases and J by 4 bases, with 14 bases left in between. Germline V gene data show CDR1 as SGHAT and CDR2 as FQNNGV. CDR3 DNA sequence: TGTGCCAGCAGCCGACAGAGTCTTAGCACTGAAGCTTTCTTT. It yields the protein CASSRQSLSTEAFF. Complete variable domain (other parts from reference TRBV11-2 and TRBJ1-1): EAGVAQSPRYKIIEKRQSVAFWCNPISGHATLYWYQQILGQGPKLLIQFQNNGVVDDSQLPKDRFSAERLKGVDSTLKIQPAKLEDSAVYLCASSRQSLSTEAFFGQGTRLTVV.

The chain carries TRBV10-1 and TRBJ2-1, with 9 bases that match TRBD1. From germline, CDR1 is WNHNN and CDR2 SYGVQD (reference sequence). CDR3 length: 15 residues. The V and J ends lost 8 bases and 2 bases, in that order; junction bases with no gene match: 7. CDR3 sequence: CASGGTGMAYNEQFF. Here the CDR3 DNA reads TGCGCCAGCGGGGGGACAGGGATGGCCTACAATGAGCAGTTCTTC.